Sequencing of this T cell receptor beta chain was carried out in a study of blood T cell repertoires in COVID-19. Background on the study: T cells, B-cell-depleted T cells, or PBMCs provided the cDNA or gDNA that served as material.

The CDR3 sequence is 16 residues long. Trimming stripped 10 bases from V and 0 bases from J, with 18 bases between. From germline, CDR1 is KGHDR and CDR2 SFDVKD. Methods used by the authors: Amplified reference gene primers provided the basis for estimating nucleated cell counts. Sequencing used immunoSEQ multiplex PCR; TCRdb keeps in-frame clones, though not all of them. Clonal size and the V and J genes are those of that table, whereas D and trimming came from the DNA. The data contain about 480,000 clones, 88% of them singletons. Residents of under 25 US areas, aged roughly 18 to 89 years, made up the participants. Cohorts were determined from participant-reported clinical history.

The chain joins TRBV24-1 to TRBJ1-3; D is undetermined. The source is a woman aged 40 to 50 who had recovered from COVID-19. Sample: PBMCs or T cells enriched from blood (not recorded which). CDR3 DNA: TGTGCCACTCCGGAGGGAGTTTTTAGCTCTGGAAACACCATATATTTT. It encodes CATPEGVFSSGNTIYF.